This TCR beta chain was sequenced in a study of OX40 agonist ivuxolimab in advanced cancers. Germline CDR1 SEHNR, CDR2 FQNEAQ (reference sequence). The CDR3 totals 13 residues. V gave up 5 bases and J gave up 3 bases, with 10 bases separating them. This clone was recorded once. Method: immunoSEQ multiplex PCR; TCRdb's copy keeps in-frame clones and lacks some. The table lists about 46,000 clones, approximately 86% of them singletons. This clonotype was sampled from an adult with an advanced solid tumor such as melanoma, head and neck, liver or kidney cancer. The chain joins TRBV7-9 to TRBJ1-2; unclear D gene. The sequences come from CD4+ or CD8+ T cells sorted from blood, collected in a trial of the OX40 agonist ivuxolimab. CDR3 amino acids: CASSRYEYYGYTF. DNA of the CDR3: TGTGCCAGCAGCAGATATGAGTACTATGGCTACACCTTC. The full variable domain, in which reference TRBV7-9 and TRBJ1-2 provide the parts outside the CDR3, is DTGVSQNPRHKITKRGQNVTFRCDPISEHNRLYWYRQTLGQGPEFLTYFQNEAQLEKSRLLSDRFSAERPKGSFSTLEIQRTEQGDSAMYLCASSRYEYYGYTFGSGTRLTVV.